The clone carrying this T cell receptor beta chain was recorded once. This record belongs to a study of identifying expanded T cells in peripheral blood. Here immunoSEQ multiplex PCR was the method, and the copy in TCRdb shows in-frame clones only, minus some. The profile shows about 94,000 clones, approximately 91% of them singletons. The length of the CDR3 is 14 residues. The V end lost 1 base, the J end lost 2 bases, and 9 bases lay between the germline ends. Per germline, CDR1 MNHNS and CDR2 SASEGT. This TCR derives from a person aged 18 to 70 in good health. This chain connects TRBV6-1 to TRBJ2-7, with D possibly being TRBD1 or TRBD2 (5 bases each). Material for sequencing was blood. CDR3 residues: CASSEDEGTYEQYF. The CDR3 region has the DNA TGTGCCAGCAGTGAAGACGAGGGGACCTACGAGCAGTACTTC.